Listed below are T cell receptor beta chains from one sample, sequenced in a study of control samples from healthy donors and cancer patients. Clones were read by immunoSEQ multiplex PCR, and TCRdb kept only the in-frame ones, dropping some. The sample contains some 44,000 clones, around 75% of which appear only once. The sample consisted of formalin-fixed, paraffin-embedded tissue. The receptors come from a male donor with melanoma. CDR3s include the opening cysteine and the closing phenylalanine or tryptophan. Not every row has a clone size; where given, it reads once, few, many or a size class.

size | V | length | CDR3
- | TRBV9 | 15 | CASSEGTQYTDTQYF
few | TRBV7-2 | 17 | CASSFGSSGSLGNEQFF
- | TRBV6-5 | 15 | CASSPRLGISLEQYF
- | TRBV27 | 15 | CASSLYLGLGNTIYF
few | TRBV5-5 | 17 | CASSLSLAGRLSYEQYF
- | TRBV24-1 | 16 | CATSLNRGGSTDTQYF
few | TRBV2 | 14 | CASSLAGNTGELFF
- | TRBV6-6 | 16 | CASRESRARGGYEQYF
few | TRBV28 | 14 | CASTLGLISGELFF
- | TRBV18 | 16 | CASSPGTSGGSYEQYF
medium-sized | TRBV7-9 | 16 | CASSLSGTGGTGEAFF
- | TRBV2 | 11 | CASSEGIEAFF
- | TRBV19 | 14 | CASKHTGGMETQYF
- | TRBV18 | 15 | CASSPNPGGNQPQHF
once | TRBV14 | 15 | CASSQLAGGYNEQFF
medium-sized | TRBV30 | 16 | CAWGPLTSGRTDTQYF
- | TRBV29-1 | 11 | CSVGASYEQYF